This entry is about one T cell receptor beta chain. This clonotype was seen ten or more times. This receptor's antigen is unknown. No much larger clone is present one base from it, and per-base qualities are unavailable. Graves' hyperthyroidism was defined as stable when no progression to ophthalmopathy occurred over 18 months of follow-up. Hyperthyroidism patients were newly diagnosed, had a disease duration of under 2 months, and were aged 18 to 65 years. The study excluded patients with uncontrolled infections, other autoimmune diseases, pregnancy or lactation. Clinical symptoms, serum thyroxine and TRAb, thyroid ultrasound, and orbital computed tomography formed the basis for the diagnoses. PBMCs were isolated from 7.5 to 10 ml of fresh peripheral blood by Ficoll-Paque density gradient centrifugation. Total RNA was extracted using Trizol reagent, and RNA quality was assessed on an Agilent 2100 Bioanalyzer.

The data are from a study of T cells in Graves' hyperthyroidism and ophthalmopathy (dated by TCRdb to the late 2010s). In the study overall: Peripheral blood was collected at initial diagnosis, before any treatment. TCR V-J signatures able to tell the groups apart were searched for in a discovery cohort of 100 patients, of whom roughly 42 had Graves' ophthalmopathy and roughly 58 had stable Graves' hyperthyroidism. Prospective prediction of ophthalmopathy was tested in an independent validation cohort consisting of 18 hyperthyroidism patients and some 15 patients who later progressed to ophthalmopathy. The 100 discovery patients were randomly split 7:3 into training and test sets. Thyroid tissue and blood T-cell repertoires from about six Graves' hyperthyroidism patients were also compared in the study. Following sampling, methimazole starting at 30 mg daily was given to hyperthyroidism patients, and high-dose intravenous methylprednisolone was given to ophthalmopathy patients. TCR Vbeta CDR3 sequencing of around 130 peripheral blood samples (roughly 43 ophthalmopathy, about 80 hyperthyroidism and about 17 progressor patients) is reported in the paper. Overall study results and their limits: In validation, progression to ophthalmopathy was predicted by the model with 70.59% sensitivity and 72% to 85% specificity, a median of roughly six months before onset. Ophthalmopathy was separated from stable hyperthyroidism by a 13 V-J signature model, with 85% to 90% sensitivity and around 81% specificity obtained in cross-validation and 80%/75% obtained in testing. No statistical method was used to set the sample size in advance, and investigators knew the group allocation. Most expanded thyroid clonotypes (frequency above 0.001) were also detected in blood, suggesting blood repertoires may reflect thyroid immune responses.

The TCR beta CDR3 regions were amplified from RNA transcripts. A first-round RT-PCR of the TCR CDR3 used the HTBI primer set with the Qiagen OneStep RT-PCR kit. A second multiplex PCR round built the libraries, followed by size selection and purification. Paired-end sequencing of the libraries was performed with 100 bp reads on an Illumina HiSeq2000. Per the authors' processing: SOAPnuke was used to process the raw data, with reads discarded if the reads contained adapters or uncalled bases, had a mean Phred below 15, or lacked an exact constant-primer or identifier match. COPE v1.2.5 was used to merge high-quality paired reads, and clonotypes were defined as unique nucleotide sequences. MiTCR v1.1 was used to align the clonotypes against IMGT TRBV, TRBD and TRBJ reference segments. Only V-J combinations with frequency above 0.0001, covering about 99% of repertoires, were analysed. A TCS score was defined as the ratio between F50 (clonal expansion) and ExV (chaos), using BLOSUM62-based TCRdist between CDR3 peptides within each V-J. Welch's t-statistics and random forest reduced 514 V-J features to about 12, which were used in a naive Bayes classifier (R e1071). TCRdb cleaned the public reads at Q25 with fastp, built clones with MiXCR and kept in-frame beta chains. Each entry merges the rows of one CDR3 protein and shows their most common DNA and genes. Clone size and V and J calls follow TCRdb, not the original study. The sample table contains around 690,000 distinct CDR3 sequences; only one count was recorded for 15% to 20% of them. The ten largest clones capture about 14% of the sample.

Trimmed from V: 5 bases; trimmed from J: 3 bases; junction bases lacking a gene match: 7. CDR1 and CDR2 were assigned from the germline V gene as SGHAT and FQNNGV. Spanning cysteine to phenylalanine, the CDR3 consists of 15 amino acids. CDR3 DNA only is kept here, 45 bases in frame from base 1. The sequence was obtained from a man aged 45-65 years with Graves' hyperthyroidism. The sequence links TRBV11-2 to TRBJ1-1; 9 bases in the middle match TRBD1. Sequenced sample: blood. The CDR3 region: CASSATTGGYTEAFF. The sequenced DNA: TGTGCCAGCAGCGCGACGACAGGGGGATACACTGAAGCTTTCTTT.